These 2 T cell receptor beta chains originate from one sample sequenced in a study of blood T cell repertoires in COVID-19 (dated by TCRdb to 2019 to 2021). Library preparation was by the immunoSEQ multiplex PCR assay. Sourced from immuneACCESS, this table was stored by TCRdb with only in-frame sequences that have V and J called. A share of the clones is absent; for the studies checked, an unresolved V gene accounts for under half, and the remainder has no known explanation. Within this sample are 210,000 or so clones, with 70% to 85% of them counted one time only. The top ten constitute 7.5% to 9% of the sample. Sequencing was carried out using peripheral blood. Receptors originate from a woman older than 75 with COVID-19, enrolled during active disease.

The CDR3 loop is CASSESWASGRARDTQYF. DNA of the CDR3: TGTGCCAGCAGTGAAAGCTGGGCTAGCGGGAGGGCTAGAGATACGCAGTATTTT. The chain is built from TRBV6-1 and TRBJ2-3; the match to TRBD2 covers 12 bases. V gave up 2 bases and J gave up 5 bases; unmatched junction bases: 11. The CDR3 sequence is 18 residues long. Germline V lookup: CDR1 MNHNS, CDR2 SASEGT.

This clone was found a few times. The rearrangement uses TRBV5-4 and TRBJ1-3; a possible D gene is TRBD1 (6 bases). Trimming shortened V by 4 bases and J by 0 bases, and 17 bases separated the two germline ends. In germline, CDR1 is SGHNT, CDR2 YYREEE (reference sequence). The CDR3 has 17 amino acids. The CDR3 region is CASSPPQGSRSGNTIYF. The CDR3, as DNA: TGTGCCAGCAGCCCTCCTCAGGGGTCCCGCTCTGGAAACACCATATATTTT.